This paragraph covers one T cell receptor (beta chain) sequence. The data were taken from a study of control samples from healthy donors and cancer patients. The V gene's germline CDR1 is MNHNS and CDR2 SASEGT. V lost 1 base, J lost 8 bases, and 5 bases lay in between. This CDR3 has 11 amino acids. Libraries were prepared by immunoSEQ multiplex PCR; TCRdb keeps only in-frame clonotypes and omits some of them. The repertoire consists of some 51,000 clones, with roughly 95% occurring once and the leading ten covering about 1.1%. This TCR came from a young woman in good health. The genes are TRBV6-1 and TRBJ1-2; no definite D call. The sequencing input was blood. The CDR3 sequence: CASSEGIGYTF. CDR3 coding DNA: TGTGCCAGCAGTGAAGGAATAGGCTACACCTTC.